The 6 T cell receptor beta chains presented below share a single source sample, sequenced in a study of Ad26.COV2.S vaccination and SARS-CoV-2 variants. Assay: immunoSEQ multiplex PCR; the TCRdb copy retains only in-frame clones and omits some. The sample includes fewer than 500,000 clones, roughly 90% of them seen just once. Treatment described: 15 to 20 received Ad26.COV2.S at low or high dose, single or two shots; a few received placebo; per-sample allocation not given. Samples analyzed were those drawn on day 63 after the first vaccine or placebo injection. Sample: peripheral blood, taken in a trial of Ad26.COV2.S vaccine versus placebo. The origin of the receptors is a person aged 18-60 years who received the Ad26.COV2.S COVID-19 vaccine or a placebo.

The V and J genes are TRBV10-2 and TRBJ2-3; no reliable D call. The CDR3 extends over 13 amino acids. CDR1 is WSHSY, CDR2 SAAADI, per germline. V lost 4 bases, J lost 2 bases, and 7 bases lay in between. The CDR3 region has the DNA TGCGCCAGCAGTGTTTCACTCACAGATACGCAGTATTTT. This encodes CASSVSLTDTQYF.

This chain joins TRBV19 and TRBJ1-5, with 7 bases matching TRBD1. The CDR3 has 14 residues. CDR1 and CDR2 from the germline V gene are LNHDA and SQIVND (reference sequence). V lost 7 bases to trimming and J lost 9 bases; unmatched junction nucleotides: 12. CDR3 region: CASIQGQGGGPQHF. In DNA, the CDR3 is TGTGCCAGTATCCAGGGGCAGGGGGGAGGGCCCCAGCATTTT.

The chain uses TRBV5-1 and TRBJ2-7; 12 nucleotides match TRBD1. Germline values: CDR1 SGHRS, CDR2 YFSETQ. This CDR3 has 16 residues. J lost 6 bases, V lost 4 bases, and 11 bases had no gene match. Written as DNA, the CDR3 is TGCGCCAGCAGCATTTCACCGGGACAGGGGGCATTCGAGCAGTACTTC. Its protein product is CASSISPGQGAFEQYF. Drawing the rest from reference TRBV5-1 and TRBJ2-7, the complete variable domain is KAGVTQTPRYLIKTRGQQVTLSCSPISGHRSVSWYQQTPGQGLQFLFEYFSETQRNKGNFPGRFSGRQFSNSRSEMNVSTLELGDSALYLCASSISPGQGAFEQYFGPGTRLTVT.

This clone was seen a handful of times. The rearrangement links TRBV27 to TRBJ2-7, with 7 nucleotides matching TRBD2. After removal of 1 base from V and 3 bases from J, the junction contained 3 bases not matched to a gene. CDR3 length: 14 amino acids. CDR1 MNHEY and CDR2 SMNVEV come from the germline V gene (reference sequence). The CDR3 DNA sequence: TGTGCCAGCAGTTTATTAAGCGGGGACTACGAGCAGTACTTC. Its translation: CASSLLSGDYEQYF.

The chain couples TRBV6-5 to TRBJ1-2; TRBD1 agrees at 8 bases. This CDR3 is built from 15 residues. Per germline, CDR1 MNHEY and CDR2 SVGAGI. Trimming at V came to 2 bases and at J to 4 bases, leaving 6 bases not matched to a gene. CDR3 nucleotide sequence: TGTGCCAGCAGTTACCCAGACAGGGGTATCTATGGCTACACCTTC. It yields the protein CASSYPDRGIYGYTF.

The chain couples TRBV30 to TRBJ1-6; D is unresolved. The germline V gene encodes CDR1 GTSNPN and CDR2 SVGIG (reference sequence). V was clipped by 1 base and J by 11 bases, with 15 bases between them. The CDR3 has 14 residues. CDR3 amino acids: CAWSAPGPSTPLHF. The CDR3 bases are TGTGCCTGGAGTGCACCCGGGCCATCGACACCCCTCCACTTT. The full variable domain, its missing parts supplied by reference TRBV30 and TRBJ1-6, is SQTIHQWPATLVQPVGSPLSLECTVEGTSNPNLYWYRQAAGRGLQLLFYSVGIGQISSEVPQNLSASRPQDRQFILSSKKLLLSDSGFYLCAWSAPGPSTPLHFGNGTRLTVT.